This is a list of T cell receptor beta chains from one sample in a study of regulatory and conventional T cells in RAG deficiency. Assay used: immunoSEQ multiplex PCR; TCRdb lists only in-frame clones, some missing. The sample shows under 35,000 clones, over 80% of them seen only once. These data were likewise used in another study, on regulatory T cells.

Material: CD8+ T cells sorted from blood. These receptors were collected from a human donor in good health. CDR3s leave out the opening cysteine and the closing phenylalanine or tryptophan.

V,J,CDR3
TRBV5-4,TRBJ2-3,ASSLTGFGPDTQY
TRBV11-2,TRBJ2-3,ASSLERQGSGRPDTQY
TRBV7-2,TRBJ2-2,ASSLVTGELF
TRBV15,TRBJ2-7,ATSRDPQRTETYEQY
TRBV5-1,TRBJ2-1,ASNGAYEQF
TRBV28,TRBJ1-1,ASSLTGGDTEAF
TRBV10-3,TRBJ2-7,AISLRSPDEQY
TRBV7-8,TRBJ1-5,ASTTGGGLGNQPQH
TRBV5-1,TRBJ2-4,ASSLGTGGSNIQY
TRBV11-2,TRBJ1-1,ASSLELRNTEAF
TRBV5-1,TRBJ1-1,ASSLAGVETEAF
TRBV6-4,TRBJ2-3,ASTDSGKDTDTQY
TRBV7-9,TRBJ2-5,ASSFLAGVGETQY
TRBV7-9,TRBJ2-1,ASRGTGLGFNEQF
TRBV27,TRBJ1-2,ASGKGTLGYT
TRBV7-9,TRBJ1-1,ASSRDRKKEAF
TRBV7-8,TRBJ2-4,ASSPEGNIQY
TRBV6-6,TRBJ2-2,ASSYSADPGELF
TRBV5-1,TRBJ1-4,ASSTEGTEEKLF